This TCR beta chain was obtained from a study of T cells in Graves' hyperthyroidism and ophthalmopathy. General study points: A model using 13 V-J features told ophthalmopathy apart from stable hyperthyroidism. Blood also carried most thyroid clonotypes expanded above 0.001.

Ophthalmopathy in the patients scored at least 3 on Clinical Activity Score and at least 4 on NOSPECS grade, lasting under 3 months. It was RNA transcripts that yielded the amplified TCR beta CDR3 regions. TCR CDR3 underwent first-round RT-PCR with the HTBI primer set. TCRdb passed the multiplex PCR reads through MiXCR, listing each CDR3 protein once. The profile shows 400,000 or so distinct CDR3 sequences, 11% to 15% of them singletons. This clonotype was detected ten times or more. Its antigen is not known. The CDR3 extends over 13 amino acids. Trimming stripped 2 bases from V and 1 base from J, with 6 bases between. Germline V gene lookup returns CDR1 GTSNPN and CDR2 SVGIG (reference sequence).

This chain connects TRBV30 to TRBJ1-5; D may be TRBD1 (5 bases). Sequencing was carried out using blood. The clonotype was recovered from a man in his fifties with Graves' ophthalmopathy. The CDR3 region is CAWSRDSNQPQHF. CDR3 DNA sequence: TGTGCCTGGAGTCGGGACAGCAATCAGCCCCAGCATTTT.